This T cell receptor beta chain was captured in a study of T-cell reconstitution after alpha-beta-depleted transplantation in children. Study-wide results and limits: Hyperexpanded clones declined; after one year, newly produced T cells mostly supplied diversity. Several hundred expanded graft clones reportedly supplied alpha-beta T cells about two months after transplant. High day-60 TCRbeta diversity in some patients came from surviving recipient T cells and thymic progenitors.

Germline V CDR1 and CDR2: GTSNPN, SVGIG (reference sequence). V was clipped by 7 bases and J by 9 bases, with 12 bases between them. This CDR3 spans 10 amino acids. A library of TCRbeta sequences, prepared with unique molecular identifiers, was generated. TCRdb redid the calling of the PCR reads with MiXCR, one entry per CDR3 protein. This sample has over 150,000 distinct CDR3 sequences, with approximately 7% found just once. As regards this clonotype: Its antigen remains unidentified.

The clonotype originates from a boy aged 2 to 10 with acute lymphoblastic leukemia, due to receive a stem cell transplant. V is TRBV30 and J is TRBJ1-2; possibly TRBD1 for D (5 bases). This specimen consisted of PBMCs, obtained before TCRalphabeta/CD19-depleted stem cell transplant. The CDR3 sequence: CAFNQGSYTF. CDR3 nucleotides: TGTGCCTTTAACCAGGGTAGCTACACCTTC.